The present entry profiles one T cell receptor beta chain with its context. The antigen is unknown. Amplification targeted TCR beta CDR3 regions from RNA transcripts. Using the HTBI primer set, a first-round RT-PCR was run on the TCR CDR3. TCRdb independently ran MiXCR on the multiplex PCR reads; one entry per CDR3 protein. The table lists roughly 500,000 distinct CDR3 sequences, about half of them singletons. The entry originates in a study of T cells in Graves' hyperthyroidism and ophthalmopathy. With V trimmed by 0 bases and J by 5 bases, 3 bases remained unmatched. CDR3 length: 15 residues. Per the germline V gene, CDR1 is LNHDA and CDR2 is SQIVND (reference sequence). General observations from the study: Blood also held most thyroid clonotypes expanded beyond 0.001.

This sequence was found in an adult woman with Graves' disease, either hyperthyroidism or ophthalmopathy (not recorded which). The sample taken for sequencing was peripheral blood or thyroid tissue (not recorded which). The chain links TRBV19 to TRBJ1-5, with TRBD1 identical over 8 bases. CDR3 nucleotide sequence: TGTGCCAGTAGTATAGAACAGGGGGACTATCAGCCCCAGCATTTT. Its translation is CASSIEQGDYQPQHF.